Listed below are T cell receptor beta chains from one sample, sequenced in a study of vaccination and CD4 T cells after COVID-19. Which antigens these TCRs recognize remains unknown. MiXCR was run by TCRdb on the PCR reads, yielding one entry per CDR3 protein. Among approximately 18,000 distinct CDR3 sequences, 44% were seen once, and the ten largest hold roughly a sixth. The sequencing here drew on CD4+ T cells from blood, cultured in vitro, taken about 7 months after SARS-CoV-2 vaccination. These receptors came from a human donor who had recovered from COVID-19. CDR3s include the opening cysteine and the closing phenylalanine or tryptophan. D genes are given only for firm matches. Expanded clones get a size class; other rows say once, few or many, or leave the size out.

CDR3 protein	CDR3 DNA	clone size	D gene	J gene	V gene
CASSTGSMGGAEAFF	TGTGCCAGCAGCACCGGAAGCATGGGCGGGGCTGAAGCTTTCTTT	-	-	TRBJ1-1	TRBV7-2
CSARGGESHRRETQYF	TGCAGTGCTAGAGGGGGGGAGTCGCACAGGAGAGAGACCCAGTACTTC	-	-	TRBJ2-5	TRBV20-1
CASTPRGAPTGELFF	TGTGCCAGCACCCCTCGGGGGGCGCCCACCGGGGAGCTGTTTTTT	-	-	TRBJ2-2	TRBV6-1
CASSPQRGDGEQFF	TGTGCCAGCAGCCCGCAGAGGGGGGACGGTGAGCAGTTCTTC	few	-	TRBJ2-1	TRBV7-2
CASSRTGQEGTAFF	TGTGCCAGCAGCCGGACCGGACAGGAGGGGACAGCTTTCTTT	-	TRBD1	TRBJ1-1	TRBV7-2
CASSSSSGGPTIYF	TGTGCCAGCAGCTCCTCCTCCGGGGGGCCCACCATATATTTT	-	-	TRBJ1-3	TRBV11-2
CASSPMGDRGRGYTF	TGTGCCAGCAGCCCCATGGGGGACAGGGGTCGCGGCTACACCTTC	-	TRBD1	TRBJ1-2	TRBV12-3/TRBV12-4
CASSRQANTEAFF	TGTGCCAGCAGCCGACAAGCGAACACTGAAGCTTTCTTT	-	-	TRBJ1-1	TRBV7-3
CSARVTPNQPQHF	TGCAGTGCTAGAGTCACACCGAATCAGCCCCAGCATTTT	few	-	TRBJ1-5	TRBV20-1
CASSYSKGWAAYEQYF	TGTGCCAGCAGTTACTCAAAAGGTTGGGCTGCCTACGAGCAGTACTTC	few	-	TRBJ2-7	TRBV6-5
CASSQYYSGGTYNEQFF	TGCGCCAGCAGCCAGTACTATTCAGGGGGTACCTACAATGAGCAGTTCTTC	-	TRBD1	TRBJ2-1	TRBV4-3
CASSWGYSGANVLTF	TGTGCCAGCAGTTGGGGGTACTCTGGGGCCAACGTCCTGACTTTC	-	-	TRBJ2-6	TRBV6-5
CASSYEAGGQFF	TGTGCCAGCAGTTACGAGGCAGGGGGGCAGTTCTTC	few	TRBD1	TRBJ2-1	TRBV6-5
CASSLAGGNTGELFF	TGTGCCAGCAGCTTAGCGGGGGGAAACACCGGGGAGCTGTTTTTT	-	TRBD2	TRBJ2-2	TRBV7-3
CATTRGLAGHNEQFF	TGTGCCACCACGCGGGGCCTAGCGGGGCACAATGAGCAGTTCTTC	-	TRBD2	TRBJ2-1	TRBV15
CASSYSRAGGDLNEQFF	TGTGCCAGCAGTTACTCCCGAGCGGGGGGCGACCTTAATGAGCAGTTCTTC	-	TRBD2	TRBJ2-1	TRBV6-5
CSARRGQVPDTQYF	TGCAGTGCTAGAAGGGGACAGGTCCCAGATACGCAGTATTTT	few	TRBD1	TRBJ2-3	TRBV20-1
CASSYTDRESEQFF	TGTGCCAGCAGTTACACCGACAGGGAGAGTGAGCAGTTCTTC	few	TRBD1	TRBJ2-1	TRBV6-5
CAISEPGGEQYF	TGTGCCATCAGTGAGCCAGGGGGCGAGCAGTACTTC	-	TRBD1	TRBJ2-7	TRBV10-3
CASSLVGLAEAFF	TGTGCCAGCAGCTTGGTGGGGTTGGCTGAAGCTTTCTTT	-	-	TRBJ1-1	TRBV5-4
CASSHPPYGYTF	TGTGCCAGCAGCCACCCCCCATATGGCTACACCTTC	-	-	TRBJ1-2	TRBV6-1
CAISDPPNTGELFF	TGTGCCATCAGTGATCCCCCGAACACCGGGGAGCTGTTTTTT	-	-	TRBJ2-2	TRBV10-3
CASSSLGIEQFF	TGTGCCAGCAGCTCACTGGGGATTGAGCAGTTCTTC	-	-	TRBJ2-1	TRBV7-2
CASSQVGNYGYTF	TGCGCCAGCAGCCAAGTTGGGAACTATGGCTACACCTTC	-	-	TRBJ1-2	TRBV4-1
CSARGRAGGARSNQPQHF	TGCAGTGCTAGAGGGAGGGCGGGGGGCGCCCGGAGTAATCAGCCCCAGCATTTT	few	-	TRBJ1-5	TRBV20-1
CASSHRGRNTDTQYF	TGTGCCAGCTCACACAGGGGGCGAAACACAGATACGCAGTATTTT	-	TRBD1	TRBJ2-3	TRBV18
CATSRGWTLDNSPLHF	TGTGCCACCAGCAGAGGATGGACACTAGATAATTCACCCCTCCACTTT	-	-	TRBJ1-6	TRBV15
CASSLEGTSGFGDNEQFF	TGTGCCAGCAGCTTAGAAGGGACTAGCGGGTTCGGGGACAATGAGCAGTTCTTC	-	TRBD2	TRBJ2-1	TRBV7-9
CASTLGGAYYGYTF	TGCGCCAGTACCCTAGGGGGCGCTTACTATGGCTACACCTTC	-	TRBD1	TRBJ1-2	TRBV5-1
CASSSGLEDTQYF	TGTGCCAGCAGCTCGGGACTTGAAGATACGCAGTATTTT	few	-	TRBJ2-3	TRBV7-3
CATVGQRGNEQFF	TGTGCCACCGTCGGCCAGCGGGGCAATGAGCAGTTCTTC	-	TRBD2	TRBJ2-1	TRBV24-1
CASSYLRESLTGQYF	TGTGCCAGCAGTTATCTTCGGGAGTCGTTAACGGGGCAGTACTTC	-	-	TRBJ2-7	TRBV6-2/TRBV6-3
CASSAGTGGRNEQFF	TGTGCCAGCAGCGCCGGGACAGGGGGTCGGAATGAGCAGTTCTTC	-	TRBD1	TRBJ2-1	TRBV6-1
CSAIPDRGRYEQYF	TGCAGTGCTATACCGGACAGGGGTCGCTACGAGCAGTACTTC	-	TRBD1	TRBJ2-7	TRBV20-1
CSVPLGGGRWETQYF	TGCAGTGTCCCCCTCGGGGGCGGGAGGTGGGAGACCCAGTACTTC	few	TRBD2	TRBJ2-5	TRBV20-1
CSTTGGRANNEQFF	TGCAGTACAACCGGGGGAAGGGCTAACAATGAGCAGTTCTTC	-	-	TRBJ2-1	TRBV20-1
CASSLQGGSTDTQYF	TGTGCCAGCAGCCTTCAGGGGGGGAGCACAGATACGCAGTATTTT	-	-	TRBJ2-3	TRBV7-2
CASSQSVTGRPQHF	TGCGCCAGCAGTCAATCGGTCACAGGGCGACCCCAGCATTTT	few	-	TRBJ1-5	TRBV23-1
CSAGGRQGYGYTF	TGCAGTGCTGGGGGTCGACAGGGTTATGGCTACACCTTC	few	TRBD1	TRBJ1-2	TRBV20-1
CASSLGPTNYGYTF	TGTGCCAGCAGCCTGGGACCGACTAACTATGGCTACACCTTC	-	-	TRBJ1-2	TRBV11-3
CASATAGALETQYF	TGTGCTAGTGCCACTGCAGGGGCCCTGGAGACCCAGTACTTC	-	-	TRBJ2-5	TRBV12-5
CSAPPRPPDTQYF	TGCAGTGCCCCCCCCAGGCCGCCAGATACGCAGTATTTT	-	-	TRBJ2-3	TRBV20-1
CASSPDRAYRGYTF	TGTGCCAGCAGTCCCGACAGGGCATATCGGGGCTACACCTTC	-	TRBD1	TRBJ1-2	TRBV12-3/TRBV12-4
CASSSWVGGFRTDTQYF	TGTGCCAGCAGTTCCTGGGTTGGGGGGTTCAGAACAGATACGCAGTATTTT	-	-	TRBJ2-3	TRBV6-5
CAISYQGREPQHF	TGTGCCATCAGTTACCAGGGGCGGGAGCCCCAGCATTTT	-	-	TRBJ1-5	TRBV10-3
CASSLGGQGAIGYTF	TGTGCCAGCAGCTTAGGGGGACAGGGGGCAATTGGCTACACCTTC	few	TRBD1	TRBJ1-2	TRBV11-2
CSARRLGGVLNQPQHF	TGCAGTGCCCGACGACTCGGGGGGGTCCTCAATCAGCCCCAGCATTTT	few	-	TRBJ1-5	TRBV20-1
CSASGPSYGYTF	TGCAGTGCTAGTGGGCCTAGCTATGGCTACACCTTC	medium-sized	-	TRBJ1-2	TRBV20-1
CSARGPNIGQPQHF	TGCAGTGCTAGGGGACCGAATATCGGTCAGCCCCAGCATTTT	-	-	TRBJ1-5	TRBV20-1
CASSEGWDTTYEQYF	TGTGCCAGCAGTGAGGGTTGGGACACCACCTACGAGCAGTACTTC	-	-	TRBJ2-7	TRBV2
CASSLGIAGELFF	TGTGCTAGCAGCTTAGGTATCGCCGGGGAGCTGTTTTTT	-	-	TRBJ2-2	TRBV7-6
CASSLNRYEKLFF	TGTGCCAGCAGCCTCAACAGATATGAAAAACTGTTTTTT	-	-	TRBJ1-4	TRBV27
CATAYGDYGYTF	TGCGCCACGGCCTATGGGGACTATGGCTACACCTTC	-	-	TRBJ1-2	TRBV10-2
CSARDVKTGISQPQHF	TGCAGTGCTAGAGATGTTAAGACAGGGATTTCTCAGCCCCAGCATTTT	-	TRBD1	TRBJ1-5	TRBV20-1
CATSRLQGASYEQYF	TGTGCCACCAGCAGGCTACAGGGGGCAAGTTACGAGCAGTACTTC	once	TRBD1	TRBJ2-7	TRBV15
CSARGASGSTETQYF	TGCAGTGCTAGAGGAGCTAGCGGGAGTACGGAGACCCAGTACTTC	-	TRBD2	TRBJ2-5	TRBV20-1
CASSVQGRGTEAFF	TGTGCCAGCAGTGTGCAGGGTCGGGGGACTGAAGCTTTCTTT	-	-	TRBJ1-1	TRBV6-1
CASSLQGRVGETQYF	TGTGCCAGCAGCCTACAGGGGAGGGTGGGGGAGACCCAGTACTTC	-	-	TRBJ2-5	TRBV4-2
CASSSSGSLDEQYF	TGTGCCAGTAGTTCTAGCGGGAGTCTTGACGAGCAGTACTTC	-	TRBD2	TRBJ2-7	TRBV19
CSASLTPDQPQHF	TGCAGTGCTAGCTTGACACCAGATCAGCCCCAGCATTTT	few	-	TRBJ1-5	TRBV20-1